This T cell receptor beta chain appears in the sequencing data of a study of shared clonotypes between healthy human individuals. About the research overall: The donors, a couple of women and a few men, were aged 18 to 49. CD8 memory received one plate per donor, CD8 naive two, CD4 memory three and CD4 naive three. Points from the study as a whole: Only a few donors were included, so the genetic and exposure-history diversity represented was limited.

Remarks on this clone: Antigen unknown.

Libraries were prepared by immunoSEQ multiplex PCR; TCRdb keeps only in-frame clonotypes and omits some of them. This sample yields 2 million to 3 million clones, of which roughly 93% are seen a single time; around 0.4% belongs to the top ten. CDR1 is SGHRS, CDR2 YFSETQ, per germline. The CDR3 is 15 residues long. J gave up 2 bases and V 1 base, and 2 bases lay outside the gene matches. The clonotype was recovered from a man aged 18 to 29 in good health. Some clones in this sample may be carry-over from other donors' samples. Sequencing was carried out using naive CD4+ T cells from PBMCs. Subset reported: CD45RA+ positively selected. The V call is TRBV5-1, the J call TRBJ1-3, with 8 positions matching TRBD1. DNA for the CDR3: TGCGCCAGCAGCTTGTCAGGGGGCACTGGAAACACCATATATTTT. The encoded protein is CASSLSGGTGNTIYF.